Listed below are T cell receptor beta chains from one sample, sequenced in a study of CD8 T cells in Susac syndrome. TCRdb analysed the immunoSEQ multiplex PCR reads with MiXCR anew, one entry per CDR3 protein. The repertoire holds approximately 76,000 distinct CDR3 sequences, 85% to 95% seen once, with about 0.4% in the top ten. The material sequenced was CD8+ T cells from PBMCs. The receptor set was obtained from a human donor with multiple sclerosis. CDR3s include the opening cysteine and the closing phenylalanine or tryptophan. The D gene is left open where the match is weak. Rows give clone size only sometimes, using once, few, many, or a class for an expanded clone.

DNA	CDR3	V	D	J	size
TGTGCCAGCAGCCATGGGAGGGACACTGAAGCTTTCTTT	CASSHGRDTEAFF	TRBV7-9	.	TRBJ1-1	.
TGTGCCAGCAGTGTTTTACAGCAGGGGACTGAAGCTTTCTTT	CASSVLQQGTEAFF	TRBV6-1	.	TRBJ1-1	once
TGTGCCAGCAGTTACTCGTTCCAGGGGGCTCAAGAGACCCAGTACTTC	CASSYSFQGAQETQYF	TRBV6-2/TRBV6-3	TRBD1	TRBJ2-5	.
TGTGCCAGCAGTTACTATGGTACCCGATTCACAGATACGCAGTATTTT	CASSYYGTRFTDTQYF	TRBV6-6	.	TRBJ2-3	once
TGTGCCAGCAGTTTGAGGTCCTTAGGGCAGCCCCAGCATTTT	CASSLRSLGQPQHF	TRBV27	.	TRBJ1-5	.
TGCAGCGTTGAAGATCGGGGACTAGCGGGGAGGGAGCAGTACTTC	CSVEDRGLAGREQYF	TRBV29-1	TRBD2	TRBJ2-7	.
TGTGCCACCTTTACTGGGAACACTGAAGCTTTCTTT	CATFTGNTEAFF	TRBV27	.	TRBJ1-1	.
TGTGCCAGCAGTATATTGACGTACGGGAACACTGAAGCTTTCTTT	CASSILTYGNTEAFF	TRBV27	.	TRBJ1-1	.
TGCGCCAGCAGCTTCCGGGACAGCCCGCAGGAAGCTTTCTTT	CASSFRDSPQEAFF	TRBV5-1	TRBD1	TRBJ1-1	.
TGTGCCAGCAGTAGAAACGGCTACAATGAGCAGTTCTTC	CASSRNGYNEQFF	TRBV6-5	.	TRBJ2-1	once
TGTGCCAGCAGACAGCAGAAGAACACCGGGGAGCTGTTTTTT	CASRQQKNTGELFF	TRBV27	.	TRBJ2-2	.
TGTGCCAGCAGCGTAGCTTCCGGGACCTCCTACGAGCAGTACTTC	CASSVASGTSYEQYF	TRBV9	.	TRBJ2-7	.
TGTGCCAGCAGTGAACTTGGGCAGGCAACTAATGAAAAACTGTTTTTT	CASSELGQATNEKLFF	TRBV6-1	.	TRBJ1-4	.
TGTGCCAGTAGTATTGGCGGAAGGAACACTGAAGCTTTCTTT	CASSIGGRNTEAFF	TRBV19	.	TRBJ1-1	few
TGCGCCAGCAGCCAGTTGCCAGGTAACACTGAAGCTTTCTTT	CASSQLPGNTEAFF	TRBV4-1	.	TRBJ1-1	once
TGTGCCAGCAGCCCCCCCAGGGAGACGACCTATGGCTACACCTTC	CASSPPRETTYGYTF	TRBV7-9	.	TRBJ1-2	.
TGTGCCAGTAGCGGTGGCAGCTACACTGAAGCTTTCTTT	CASSGGSYTEAFF	TRBV2	.	TRBJ1-1	once
TGTGCCAGCAGGCCTAGCGGGGGGGCCCGGAGAGATACGCAGTATTTT	CASRPSGGARRDTQYF	TRBV7-2	TRBD2	TRBJ2-3	.
TGTGCCAGCAGTTCGGGATTCGGGATGACCGGGGAGCTGTTTTTT	CASSSGFGMTGELFF	TRBV6-2/TRBV6-3	.	TRBJ2-2	.
TGTGCCAGCAGCGGTGCTGGGGCTTCATCCTACGAGCAGTACTTC	CASSGAGASSYEQYF	TRBV6-2/TRBV6-3	.	TRBJ2-7	.
TGTGCCAGCAGTTACTCACAGTCCGGCGGGGAGCTGTTTTTT	CASSYSQSGGELFF	TRBV6-2/TRBV6-3	.	TRBJ2-2	.
TGCGCCAGCAGCCGGACTAGCACAGATACGCAGTATTTT	CASSRTSTDTQYF	TRBV5-1	.	TRBJ2-3	.
TGTGCCAGCAGTTACGGGGACTACAATGAGCAGTTCTTC	CASSYGDYNEQFF	TRBV6-5	.	TRBJ2-1	.
TGTGCCAGCGAAGGGACTAGCTCCAATGAGCAGTTCTTC	CASEGTSSNEQFF	TRBV7-2	TRBD2	TRBJ2-1	.
TGTGCCAGCAGCTTAGAGGGGTGGAGTCAGCCCCAGCATTTT	CASSLEGWSQPQHF	TRBV7-9	.	TRBJ1-5	.
TGTGCCAGCGGGACTAGCGGGATGGGCGGGGAGCTGTTTTTT	CASGTSGMGGELFF	TRBV2	TRBD2	TRBJ2-2	.
TGCGCCAGCAGCCAGGAGGTACGCGGGGTTTACGAGCAGTACTTC	CASSQEVRGVYEQYF	TRBV4-1	.	TRBJ2-7	.
TGTGCTAGTGGGCTCACAGGGGCACCAGGTCAGCCCCAGCATTTT	CASGLTGAPGQPQHF	TRBV12-5	TRBD1	TRBJ1-5	.
TGTGCCAGCAGCTTAGGGGGAGAGTCGGCTGAAGCTTTCTTT	CASSLGGESAEAFF	TRBV5-4	.	TRBJ1-1	.
TGTGCCATCAGTGAGTCAAGGGCTAGCGGGATGACAGATACGCAGTATTTT	CAISESRASGMTDTQYF	TRBV10-3	TRBD2	TRBJ2-3	.
TGCAGTGCTAGAGATTCTGGAATGCGGAATGAGCAGTTCTTC	CSARDSGMRNEQFF	TRBV20-1	.	TRBJ2-1	.
TGTGCCAGCAGTGACGGTCTCAGGGGGGACACCGGGGAGCTGTTTTTT	CASSDGLRGDTGELFF	TRBV6-4	.	TRBJ2-2	.
TGTGCCAGTAGTCCACGACTAGAAGGCACCGGGGAGCTGTTTTTT	CASSPRLEGTGELFF	TRBV19	.	TRBJ2-2	once
TGTGCCAGCAGCAATGGGGGAAGGTCCTACGAGCAGTACTTC	CASSNGGRSYEQYF	TRBV11-1	.	TRBJ2-7	once
TGTGCCAGTAGTATAGATTGGGGGTCCTATAGCAATCAGCCCCAGCATTTT	CASSIDWGSYSNQPQHF	TRBV19	.	TRBJ1-5	.
TGTGCCAGCAGCCATCCCGGGACAGCGTCAAGGGGCTATGGCTACACCTTC	CASSHPGTASRGYGYTF	TRBV4-2	TRBD1	TRBJ1-2	.
TGTGCCAGCAGCGGACTAGCGGGAGCTTGGACCGGGGAGCTGTTTTTT	CASSGLAGAWTGELFF	TRBV5-6	TRBD2	TRBJ2-2	.
TGTGCCAGTAGTATCGGAGTGGGGTTTAAGTATTTT	CASSIGVGFKYF	TRBV19	.	TRBJ2-3	.
TGTGCCAGCAGCTTAGGGGGTAGCGGGAGGGACGAGCAGTACTTC	CASSLGGSGRDEQYF	TRBV7-2	TRBD2	TRBJ2-7	.
TGTGCTTCCGGGACTAGCGGGAGGACGGAGCAGTACTTC	CASGTSGRTEQYF	TRBV30	TRBD2	TRBJ2-7	.
TGTGCTAGTGGTTTGGTACCTGGGATCGAAGCTTTCTTT	CASGLVPGIEAFF	TRBV12-5	.	TRBJ1-1	.
TGTGCCAGCTCGGGGTTTTCCGGCGAGCAGTACTTC	CASSGFSGEQYF	TRBV27	.	TRBJ2-7	.
TGTGCCAGCAGCTTAGCTAGCGGGAGGGCCTACGAGCAGTACTTC	CASSLASGRAYEQYF	TRBV7-9	TRBD2	TRBJ2-7	.
TGTGCCAGCAGCGTAGACGGGACCACTGAAGCTTTCTTT	CASSVDGTTEAFF	TRBV9	.	TRBJ1-1	once
TGTGCCAGCAGCCCCCGCGGGTTGAACACTGAAGCTTTCTTT	CASSPRGLNTEAFF	TRBV7-8	.	TRBJ1-1	.
TGTGCCAGCAGCCTTCCGACGGGGGAAGGGACAGATACGCAGTATTTT	CASSLPTGEGTDTQYF	TRBV9	.	TRBJ2-3	.
TGTGCCATCAGAACAAACACCGGGGAGCTGTTTTTT	CAIRTNTGELFF	TRBV10-3	.	TRBJ2-2	.
TGCGCCAGCAGCCAACGGGACCGAGACTGGAATGGCTACACCTTC	CASSQRDRDWNGYTF	TRBV4-3	.	TRBJ1-2	.
TGTGCCAGCAGTCGACACCCGAACACCGGGGAGCTGTTTTTT	CASSRHPNTGELFF	TRBV6-2/TRBV6-3	.	TRBJ2-2	.
TGCGCCAGCAGTCAATTGGGTCAGGTGGGGAAGCCCTGGGACGAGCAGTACTTC	CASSQLGQVGKPWDEQYF	TRBV23-1	.	TRBJ2-7	.
TGCAGCGTTGTCCGGGACAGGGGGCACAATGAGCAGTTCTTC	CSVVRDRGHNEQFF	TRBV29-1	TRBD1	TRBJ2-1	once